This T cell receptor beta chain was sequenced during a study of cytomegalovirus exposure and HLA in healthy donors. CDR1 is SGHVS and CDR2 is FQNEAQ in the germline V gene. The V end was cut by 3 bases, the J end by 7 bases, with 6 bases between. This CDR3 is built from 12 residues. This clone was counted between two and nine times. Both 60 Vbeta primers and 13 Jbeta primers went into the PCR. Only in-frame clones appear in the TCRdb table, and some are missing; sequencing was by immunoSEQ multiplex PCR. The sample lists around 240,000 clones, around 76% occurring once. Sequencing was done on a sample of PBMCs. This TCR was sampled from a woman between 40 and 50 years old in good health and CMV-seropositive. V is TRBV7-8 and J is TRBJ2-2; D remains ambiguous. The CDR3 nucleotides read TGTGCCAGCAGCTTCCTCGGCGGGGAGCTGTTTTTT. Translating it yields CASSFLGGELFF.